The 5 T cell receptor beta chains reported below all come from one sample, sequenced in a study of T cell changes during pregnancy in multiple sclerosis. TCRdb's table, derived via immunoSEQ multiplex PCR, lists solely in-frame clones and lacks some. The sample consists of approximately 30,000 clones, about nine tenths of them appearing once. Sequencing was performed on CD8+ T cells from peripheral blood mononuclear cells, taken in the first trimester of pregnancy. The origin of the receptors is a female donor with multiple sclerosis, enrolled in a pregnancy study.

The CDR3 loop is CASSPGQGSYEQYF. The CDR3 nucleotides read TGCGCCAGCAGCCCGGGACAGGGATCCTACGAGCAGTACTTC. The genes are TRBV4-3 and TRBJ2-7, with TRBD1 identical over 9 bases. The germline V gene encodes CDR1 LGHNA and CDR2 YSLEER. The CDR3 covers 14 residues. V shed 4 bases and J 1 base; nucleotides not matched to a gene: 2.

The chain uses TRBV19 and TRBJ1-6; D is ambiguous. The V gene's germline CDR1 is LNHDA and CDR2 SQIVND (reference sequence). The V end lost 8 bases, the J end lost 6 bases, and 14 bases lay between the germline ends. The CDR3 contains 14 residues. The CDR3 bases are TGTGCCAGTTCCTCTATCATCCGTAATTCACCCCTCCACTTT. This codes for CASSSIIRNSPLHF.

The gene calls are TRBV5-5 and TRBJ2-3, with D hard to call. The CDR3 loop spans 13 amino acids. V was trimmed by 4 bases and J by 5 bases, leaving 11 bases between them. CDR1 and CDR2 (germline): SGHKS, YYEKEE (reference sequence). CDR3 nucleotides: TGTGCCAGCAGCCCTGATCCTAGAGATACGCAGTATTTT. It encodes CASSPDPRDTQYF.

The genes are TRBV5-1 and TRBJ2-3; D is undetermined. Trimming left V 4 bases short and J 0 bases short, with 12 bases between. CDR3 length: 15 residues. Germline V CDR1 and CDR2: SGHRS, YFSETQ. CDR3 loop: CASSPAESSTDTQYF. The CDR3 nucleotides read TGCGCCAGCAGCCCGGCGGAGAGTAGCACAGATACGCAGTATTTT.

The chain is built from TRBV11-3 and TRBJ2-5; 7 nucleotides agree with TRBD1. The length of the CDR3 is 15 residues. V was pared by 5 bases and J by 1 base, with 7 bases of the junction left unmatched. In germline, CDR1 is SGHNT, CDR2 YENEEA. The CDR3 bases are TGTGCCAGCAGCCGGGACAGATTAATCCAAGAGACCCAGTACTTC. Residues: CASSRDRLIQETQYF.